The rows below give T cell receptor beta chains drawn from one sample of a study of cytomegalovirus exposure and HLA in healthy donors. Sequencing used immunoSEQ multiplex PCR; TCRdb keeps in-frame clones, though not all of them. This table holds approximately 190,000 clones, about nine tenths found once. Material for sequencing was PBMCs. The receptors derive from a man aged 25 to 45 in good health and CMV-seronegative. Both conserved end residues are part of each CDR3. A D gene is named only where the DNA matches it firmly. Rows give clone size only sometimes, using once, few, many, or a class for an expanded clone.

cdr3_nt	cdr3_aa	v_call	j_call	clone_size	cdr3_length	d_call
TGTGCCAGCAGTGAATCAGGGATGACTCTTTCTCCACCCGGGGAGCTGTTTTTT	CASSESGMTLSPPGELFF	TRBV6-4	TRBJ2-2	.	18	.
TGTGCCAGCAGTAGTCCGGACAGGGCCACTGAAGCTTTCTTT	CASSSPDRATEAFF	TRBV6-5	TRBJ1-1	.	14	TRBD1
TGTGCCAGCAGCCCCTCGGGCGGGGGCTCCTACGAGCAGTACTTC	CASSPSGGGSYEQYF	TRBV7-2	TRBJ2-7	.	15	TRBD2
TGTGCCAGCAGACCGAGCGGGAGATCGCCCGAGCAGTACTTC	CASRPSGRSPEQYF	TRBV28	TRBJ2-7	.	14	TRBD2
TGCAGCGTTGAGGGGGGTAACGGGGCCAACGTCCTGACTTTC	CSVEGGNGANVLTF	TRBV29-1	TRBJ2-6	few	14	.
TGTGCCTGGAGTGTAAAGTTAGGGACAGGGATTTTCTTC	CAWSVKLGTGIFF	TRBV30	TRBJ2-1	.	13	TRBD1
TGTGCCAGCAGCAAGGCAGCATTCTCGGGGGGCTATGGCTACACCTTC	CASSKAAFSGGYGYTF	TRBV7-9	TRBJ1-2	.	16	.
TGTGCCAGCAGCGAAGTCCGGACAGGGACCTACGAGCAGTACTTC	CASSEVRTGTYEQYF	TRBV11-3	TRBJ2-7	.	15	TRBD1
TGTGCCAGCAGCCAAGGACAGAATACGCAGTATTTT	CASSQGQNTQYF	TRBV6-6	TRBJ2-3	.	12	.
TGTGCCAGCAGCCCTGGGACAGAGACCACAGATACGCAGTATTTT	CASSPGTETTDTQYF	TRBV7-2	TRBJ2-3	.	15	TRBD1
TGTGCCAGCAGCTTAAAGGGGGCAGGTCAGCCCCAGCATTTT	CASSLKGAGQPQHF	TRBV11-1	TRBJ1-5	.	14	TRBD1
TGCGCCAGCAGCTTACGGTCGGGGGCTGAAGCTTTCTTT	CASSLRSGAEAFF	TRBV5-1	TRBJ1-1	.	13	.
TGCGCCAGCAGCTTACGGGACAAGATGAACACTGAAGCTTTCTTT	CASSLRDKMNTEAFF	TRBV5-1	TRBJ1-1	few	15	.
TGTGCCAGCAGCACCCAGGGAGGGGGGGACCACGAGCAGTACTTC	CASSTQGGGDHEQYF	TRBV5-6	TRBJ2-7	.	15	.
TGTGCCAGCAGTTCCGCTCGGGGCCAGTACTTC	CASSSARGQYF	TRBV9	TRBJ2-5	.	11	.
TGTGCCACCAGCACCAGGGACAGGGGTGATGAAAAACTGTTTTTT	CATSTRDRGDEKLFF	TRBV15	TRBJ1-4	.	15	TRBD1
TGTGCCAGCAGTGTAGGACTAGCGGGTTCCTACGAGCAGTACTTC	CASSVGLAGSYEQYF	TRBV6-1	TRBJ2-7	.	15	TRBD2
TGTGCCAGCGGGGACAATACGAACACCGGGGAGCTGTTTTTT	CASGDNTNTGELFF	TRBV25-1	TRBJ2-2	.	14	.
TGTGCTAGTGGTTTGGGCGCGGCAGCTAGCACAGATACGCAGTATTTT	CASGLGAAASTDTQYF	TRBV12-5	TRBJ2-3	.	16	.
TGTGCCAGCAGCCAAGGTGGACTTAATTTCTCACCCCTCCACTTT	CASSQGGLNFSPLHF	TRBV14	TRBJ1-6	.	15	.
TGTGCCAGCAGCCCAGCCTACGAGCAGTACTTC	CASSPAYEQYF	TRBV7-2	TRBJ2-7	.	11	.
TGTGCCAGCAGCTTGTGGACTAGCGGGAGTATCGGTGAGCAGTTCTTC	CASSLWTSGSIGEQFF	TRBV5-6	TRBJ2-1	.	16	TRBD2
TGTGCCAGCAGCGCGAGGCTGTACTACAATGAGCAGTTCTTC	CASSARLYYNEQFF	TRBV9	TRBJ2-1	.	14	.
TGTGCCAGCAGCTTGGCCCGGCAGGGACTAGCGGGAACCTACGAGCAGTACTTC	CASSLARQGLAGTYEQYF	TRBV5-4	TRBJ2-7	.	18	TRBD2
TGTGCCAGCAGCTCCCTATGGAGAGGGGGAGACGAGCAGTACTTC	CASSSLWRGGDEQYF	TRBV7-2	TRBJ2-7	.	15	.
TGTGCCAGCAGTGGCGGCGGAGGGGTGACCAAAAACAGTCAGTACTTC	CASSGGGGVTKNSQYF	TRBV27	TRBJ2-4	.	16	.
TGTGCCAGCAGCGCCCAGGGCACGGACTACAATGAGCAGTTCTTC	CASSAQGTDYNEQFF	TRBV28	TRBJ2-1	.	15	.
TGTGCCAGCAGATATAGGTGGGGTATGGCACCCCGGGAGGAGACCCAGTACTTC	CASRYRWGMAPREETQYF	TRBV7-2	TRBJ2-5	.	18	.
TGTGCCAGCAGCTTACGGGACTTTTTGTACTTC	CASSLRDFLYF	TRBV7-6	TRBJ2-5	.	11	.
TGTTCCAGCAGCTCCCTCGGGACTAGCGTGGGATCCCCCCATGAGCAGTTCTTC	CSSSSLGTSVGSPHEQFF	TRBV7-9	TRBJ2-1	.	18	TRBD2
TGTGCCATCAGTGAACCGGGACTAGCGGGAGGGGAGCAGTACTTC	CAISEPGLAGGEQYF	TRBV10-3	TRBJ2-5	.	15	TRBD2
TGTGCCAGCAGCCGCGGGGTCCTGAATACGCAGTATTTT	CASSRGVLNTQYF	TRBV11-2	TRBJ2-3	.	13	.
TGTGCCAGCAGGGACGGATGGGACAGGGGATCTGGAAACACCATATATTTT	CASRDGWDRGSGNTIYF	TRBV6-4	TRBJ1-3	.	17	TRBD1